The clone carrying this TCR beta chain was picked up many times. Its antigen is unknown. This record comes from a study of regulatory T cells in long-lasting Graves disease. At the level of the study: Antithyroid drug intake by newly diagnosed Graves' patients had lasted under 3 months.

This CDR3 spans 14 amino acids. Germline values: CDR1 KGHSH, CDR2 LQKENI. The ends were cut back, 5 bases at V and 7 bases at J, with 14 bases in the middle. Time point given: newly diagnosed GD, antithyroid drugs for less than 3 months. The TCR library was made from RNA that had been extracted from PBMCs in TRIzol. Regarding the study as a whole: It was in persistent disease that TRBV28, TRBJ1-2 and TRBJ2-5 were favored.

The TCR beta library used iRepertoire HTBI primers with Arm-PCR amplification of CDR3. TCRdb re-called the multiplex PCR reads through MiXCR, storing one row per CDR3 protein. The sample contains hundreds of thousands of distinct CDR3 sequences, approximately 15% of which appear only once. These same records also appear under a second study, on T cells in Graves' hyperthyroidism and ophthalmopathy. That source notes: It was uncontrolled infection, other autoimmune disease, pregnancy or lactation that excluded patients. HTBI primers were employed in a first-round RT-PCR of the TCR CDR3.

The chain links TRBV18 to TRBJ1-4; D uncertain. The source was peripheral blood mononuclear cells (PBMCs), collected at new diagnosis, from a patient treated with antithyroid drugs. The TCR comes from a man in his thirties or forties with Graves disease. CDR3 loop: CASSSTGVSEKLFF. The CDR3 DNA reads TGTGCCAGCTCATCAACCGGGGTGTCTGAAAAACTGTTTTTT.